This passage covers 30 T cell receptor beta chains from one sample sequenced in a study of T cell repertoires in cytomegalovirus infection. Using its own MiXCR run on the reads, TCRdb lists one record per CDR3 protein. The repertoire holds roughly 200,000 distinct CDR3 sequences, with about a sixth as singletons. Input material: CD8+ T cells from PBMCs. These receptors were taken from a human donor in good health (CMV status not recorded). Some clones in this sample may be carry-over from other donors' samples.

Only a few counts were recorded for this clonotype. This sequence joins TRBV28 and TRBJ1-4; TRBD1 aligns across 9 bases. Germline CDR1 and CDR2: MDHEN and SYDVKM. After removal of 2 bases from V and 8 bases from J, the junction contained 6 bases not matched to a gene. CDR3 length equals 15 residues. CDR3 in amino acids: CASSLGDRVDEKLFF. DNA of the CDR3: TGTGCCAGCAGTTTAGGGGACAGGGTGGACGAAAAACTGTTTTTT.

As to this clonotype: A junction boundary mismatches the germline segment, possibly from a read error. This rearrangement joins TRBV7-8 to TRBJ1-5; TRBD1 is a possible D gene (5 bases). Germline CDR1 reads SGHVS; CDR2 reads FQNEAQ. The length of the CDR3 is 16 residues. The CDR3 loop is CASSLEGQSSKQPQHF. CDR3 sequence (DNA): TGTGCCAGCAGCTTAGAGGGGCAGTCTAGCAAACAGCCCCAGCATTTT.

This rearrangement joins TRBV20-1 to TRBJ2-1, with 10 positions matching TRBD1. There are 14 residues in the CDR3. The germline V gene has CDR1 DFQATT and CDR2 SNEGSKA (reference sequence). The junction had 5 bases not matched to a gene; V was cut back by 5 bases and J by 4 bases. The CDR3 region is CSALDRGRYNEQFF. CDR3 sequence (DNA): TGCAGTGCTTTGGACAGGGGGAGGTACAATGAGCAGTTCTTC.

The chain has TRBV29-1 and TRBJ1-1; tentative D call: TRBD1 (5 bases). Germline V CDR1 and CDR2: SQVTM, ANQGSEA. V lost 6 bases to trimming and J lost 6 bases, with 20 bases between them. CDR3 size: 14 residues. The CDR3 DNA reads TGCAGCGTCAACCTGGGAGAGGCGGGGCCTGAAGCTTTCTTT. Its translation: CSVNLGEAGPEAFF.

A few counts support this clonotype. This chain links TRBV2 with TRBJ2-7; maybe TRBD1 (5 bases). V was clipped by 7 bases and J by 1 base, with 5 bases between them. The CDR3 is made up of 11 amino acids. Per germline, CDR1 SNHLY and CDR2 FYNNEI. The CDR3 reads CASTGSYEQYF. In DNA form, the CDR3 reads TGTGCCAGCACAGGGTCCTACGAGCAGTACTTC.

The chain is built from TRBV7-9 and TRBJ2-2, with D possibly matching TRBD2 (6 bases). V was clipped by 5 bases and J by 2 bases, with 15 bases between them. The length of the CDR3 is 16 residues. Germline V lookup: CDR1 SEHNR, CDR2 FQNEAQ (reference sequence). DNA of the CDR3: TGTGCCAGCAGCCCTTCTGGAGGGGTCAACACCGGGGAGCTGTTTTTT. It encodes CASSPSGGVNTGELFF. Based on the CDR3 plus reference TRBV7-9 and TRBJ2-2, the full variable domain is DTGVSQNPRHKITKRGQNVTFRCDPISEHNRLYWYRQTLGQGPEFLTYFQNEAQLEKSRLLSDRFSAERPKGSFSTLEIQRTEQGDSAMYLCASSPSGGVNTGELFFGEGSRLTVL.

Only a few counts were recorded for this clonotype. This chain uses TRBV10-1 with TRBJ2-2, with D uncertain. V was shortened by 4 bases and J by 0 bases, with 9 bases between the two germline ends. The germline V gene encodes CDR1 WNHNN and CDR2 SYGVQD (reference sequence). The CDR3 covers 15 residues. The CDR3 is CASSGGNSNTGELFF. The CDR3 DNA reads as TGCGCCAGCAGTGGAGGAAACTCGAACACCGGGGAGCTGTTTTTT.

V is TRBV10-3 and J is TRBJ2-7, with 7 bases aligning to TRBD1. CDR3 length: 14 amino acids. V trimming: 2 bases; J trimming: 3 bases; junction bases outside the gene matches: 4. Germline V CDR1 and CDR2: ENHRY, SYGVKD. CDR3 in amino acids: CAISEDREVYEQYF. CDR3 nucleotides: TGTGCCATCAGTGAGGACAGGGAAGTCTACGAGCAGTACTTC.

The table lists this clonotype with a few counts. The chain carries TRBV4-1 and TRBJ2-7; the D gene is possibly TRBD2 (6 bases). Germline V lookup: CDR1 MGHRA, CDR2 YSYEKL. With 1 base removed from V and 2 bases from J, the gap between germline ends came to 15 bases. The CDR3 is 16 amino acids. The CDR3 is CASSQGEAVDPYEQYF. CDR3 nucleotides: TGCGCCAGCAGCCAAGGGGAGGCAGTGGATCCCTACGAGCAGTACTTC.

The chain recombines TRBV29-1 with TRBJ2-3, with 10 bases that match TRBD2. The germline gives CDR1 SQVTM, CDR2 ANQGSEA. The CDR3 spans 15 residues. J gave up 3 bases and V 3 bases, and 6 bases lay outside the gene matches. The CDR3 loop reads CSVEGGLADTDTQYF. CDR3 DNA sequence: TGCAGCGTTGAGGGTGGACTAGCGGATACAGATACGCAGTATTTT.

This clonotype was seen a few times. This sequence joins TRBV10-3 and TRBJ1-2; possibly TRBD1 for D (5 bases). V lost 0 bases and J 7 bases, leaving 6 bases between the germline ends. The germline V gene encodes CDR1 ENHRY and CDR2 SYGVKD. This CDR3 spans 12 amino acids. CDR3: CAISESGPGYTF. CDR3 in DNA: TGTGCCATCAGTGAGTCGGGACCTGGCTACACCTTC.

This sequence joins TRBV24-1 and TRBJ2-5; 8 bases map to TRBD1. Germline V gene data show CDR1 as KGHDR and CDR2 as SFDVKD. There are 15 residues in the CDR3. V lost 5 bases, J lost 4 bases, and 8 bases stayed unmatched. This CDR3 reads CATSATGQGGETQYF. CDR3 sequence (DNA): TGTGCCACCAGTGCAACCGGACAGGGTGGAGAGACCCAGTACTTC.

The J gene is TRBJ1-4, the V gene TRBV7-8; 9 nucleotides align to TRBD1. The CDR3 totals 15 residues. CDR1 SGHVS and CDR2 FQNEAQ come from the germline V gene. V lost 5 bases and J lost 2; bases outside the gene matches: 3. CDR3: CASSPQGATNEKLFF. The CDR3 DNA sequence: TGTGCCAGCAGCCCACAGGGGGCGACTAATGAAAAACTGTTTTTT.

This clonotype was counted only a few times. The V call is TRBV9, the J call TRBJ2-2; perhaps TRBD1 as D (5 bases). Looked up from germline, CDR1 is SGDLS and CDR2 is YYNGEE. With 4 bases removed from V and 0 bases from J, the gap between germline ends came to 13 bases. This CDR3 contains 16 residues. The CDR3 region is CASSPRQSSNTGELFF. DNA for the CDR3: TGTGCCAGCAGCCCCCGACAGTCCTCGAACACCGGGGAGCTGTTTTTT.

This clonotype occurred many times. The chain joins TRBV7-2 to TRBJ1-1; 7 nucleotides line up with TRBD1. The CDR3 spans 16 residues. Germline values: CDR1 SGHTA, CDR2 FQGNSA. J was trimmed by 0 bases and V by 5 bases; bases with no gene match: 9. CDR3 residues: CASSPVPGQLNTEAFF. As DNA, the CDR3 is TGTGCCAGCAGCCCCGTCCCGGGACAGCTGAACACTGAAGCTTTCTTT.

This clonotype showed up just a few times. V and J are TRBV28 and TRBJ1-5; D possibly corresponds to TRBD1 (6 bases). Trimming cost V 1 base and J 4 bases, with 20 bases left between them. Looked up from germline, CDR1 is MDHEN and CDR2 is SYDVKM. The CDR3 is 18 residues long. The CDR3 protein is CASSLLNLRTVKNQPQHF. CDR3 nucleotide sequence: TGTGCCAGCAGTTTATTAAATCTTCGGACAGTAAAAAATCAGCCCCAGCATTTT. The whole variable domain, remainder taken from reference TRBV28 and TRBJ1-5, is DVKVTQSSRYLVKRTGEKVFLECVQDMDHENMFWYRQDPGLGLRLIYFSYDVKMKEKGDIPEGYSVSREKKERFSLILESASTNQTSMYLCASSLLNLRTVKNQPQHFGDGTRLSIL.

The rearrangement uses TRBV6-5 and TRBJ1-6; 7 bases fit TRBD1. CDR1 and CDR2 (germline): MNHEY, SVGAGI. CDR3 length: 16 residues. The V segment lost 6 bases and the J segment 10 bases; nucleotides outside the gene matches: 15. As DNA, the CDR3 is TGTGCCAGCAGCCAAGAGACAGGGATAGTAGAATCACCCCTCCACTTT. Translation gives CASSQETGIVESPLHF.

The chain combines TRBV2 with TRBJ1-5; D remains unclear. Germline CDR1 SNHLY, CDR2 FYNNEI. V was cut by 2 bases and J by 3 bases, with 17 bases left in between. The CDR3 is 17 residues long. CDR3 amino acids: CASSEWQVTILNQPQHF. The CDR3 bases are TGTGCCAGCAGTGAATGGCAGGTCACAATACTCAATCAGCCCCAGCATTTT.

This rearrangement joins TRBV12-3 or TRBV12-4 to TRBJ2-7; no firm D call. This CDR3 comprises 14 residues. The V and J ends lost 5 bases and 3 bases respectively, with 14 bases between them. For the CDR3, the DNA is TGTGCCAGCAGTCCCAACCCCTGGGGCTACGAGCAGTACTTC. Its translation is CASSPNPWGYEQYF.

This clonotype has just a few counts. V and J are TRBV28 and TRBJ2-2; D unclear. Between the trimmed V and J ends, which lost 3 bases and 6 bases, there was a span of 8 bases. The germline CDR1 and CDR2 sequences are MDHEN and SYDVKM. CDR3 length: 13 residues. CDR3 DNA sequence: TGTGCCAGCAGTTTCTCTTACTCCGGGGAGCTGTTTTTT. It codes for CASSFSYSGELFF. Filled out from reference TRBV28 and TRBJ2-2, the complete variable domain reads DVKVTQSSRYLVKRTGEKVFLECVQDMDHENMFWYRQDPGLGLRLIYFSYDVKMKEKGDIPEGYSVSREKKERFSLILESASTNQTSMYLCASSFSYSGELFFGEGSRLTVL.

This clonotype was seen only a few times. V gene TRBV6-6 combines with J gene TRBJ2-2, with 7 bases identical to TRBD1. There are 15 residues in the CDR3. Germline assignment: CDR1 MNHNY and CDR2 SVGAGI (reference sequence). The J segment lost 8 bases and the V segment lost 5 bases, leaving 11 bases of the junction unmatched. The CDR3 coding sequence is TGTGCCAGCAGTCCCTACAGGGGTGCTTCGGGGGAGCTGTTTTTT. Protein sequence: CASSPYRGASGELFF.

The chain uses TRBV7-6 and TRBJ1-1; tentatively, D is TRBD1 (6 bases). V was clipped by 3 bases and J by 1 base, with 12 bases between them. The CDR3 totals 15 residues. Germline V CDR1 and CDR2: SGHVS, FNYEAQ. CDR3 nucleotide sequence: TGTGCCAGCAGCTTTCCCGGGACAACGAACACTGAAGCTTTCTTT. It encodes CASSFPGTTNTEAFF.

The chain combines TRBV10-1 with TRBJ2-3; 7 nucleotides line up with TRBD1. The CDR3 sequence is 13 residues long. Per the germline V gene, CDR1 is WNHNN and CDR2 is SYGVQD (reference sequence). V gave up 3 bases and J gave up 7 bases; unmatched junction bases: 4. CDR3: CASSEAGGYTQYF. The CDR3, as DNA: TGCGCCAGCAGTGAAGCAGGGGGTTATACGCAGTATTTT.

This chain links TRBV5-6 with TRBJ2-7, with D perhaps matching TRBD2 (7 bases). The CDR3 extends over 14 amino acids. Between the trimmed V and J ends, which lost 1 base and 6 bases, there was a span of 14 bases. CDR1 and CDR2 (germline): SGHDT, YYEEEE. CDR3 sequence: CASSLWGGAPEQYF. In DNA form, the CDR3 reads TGTGCCAGCAGCTTGTGGGGGGGGGCCCCCGAGCAGTACTTC. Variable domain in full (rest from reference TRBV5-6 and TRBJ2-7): DAGVTQSPTHLIKTRGQQVTLRCSPKSGHDTVSWYQQALGQGPQFIFQYYEEEERQRGNFPDRFSGHQFPNYSSELNVNALLLGDSALYLCASSLWGGAPEQYFGPGTRLTVT.

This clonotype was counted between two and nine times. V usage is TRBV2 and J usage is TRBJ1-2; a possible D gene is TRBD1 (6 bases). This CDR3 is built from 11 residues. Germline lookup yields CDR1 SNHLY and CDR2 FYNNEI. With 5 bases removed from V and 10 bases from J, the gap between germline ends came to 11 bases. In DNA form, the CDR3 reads TGTGCCAGCAGTTCACAGGGATACTACACCTTC. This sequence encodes CASSSQGYYTF.

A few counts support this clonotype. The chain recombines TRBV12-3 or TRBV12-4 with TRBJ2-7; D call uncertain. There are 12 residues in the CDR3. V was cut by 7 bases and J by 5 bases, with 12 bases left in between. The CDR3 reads CASTKGSHEQYF. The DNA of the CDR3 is TGTGCCAGCACAAAGGGTTCCCACGAGCAGTACTTC.

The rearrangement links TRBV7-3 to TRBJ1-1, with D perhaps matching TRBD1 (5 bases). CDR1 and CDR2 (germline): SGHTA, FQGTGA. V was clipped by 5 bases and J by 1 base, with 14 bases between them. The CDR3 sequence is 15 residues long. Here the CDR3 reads CASSRLGTGNTEAFF. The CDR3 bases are TGTGCCAGCAGCCGACTGGGCACAGGGAACACTGAAGCTTTCTTT.

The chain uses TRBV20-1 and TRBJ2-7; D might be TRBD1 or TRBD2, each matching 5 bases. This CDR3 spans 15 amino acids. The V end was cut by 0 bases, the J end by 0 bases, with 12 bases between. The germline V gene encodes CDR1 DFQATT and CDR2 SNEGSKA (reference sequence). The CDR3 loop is CSARDYGGGSYEQYF. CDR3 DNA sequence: TGCAGTGCTAGAGATTATGGTGGGGGCTCCTACGAGCAGTACTTC.

The CDR3 sequence is CASSPTPTANTEAFF. Here the CDR3 DNA reads TGTGCCAGCAGCCCGACACCTACAGCGAACACTGAAGCTTTCTTT. This chain connects TRBV7-9 to TRBJ1-1; D remains unclear. Germline CDR1 and CDR2: SEHNR and FQNEAQ (reference sequence). The CDR3 loop spans 15 amino acids. V was trimmed by 5 bases and J by 1 base, leaving 14 bases between them. Based on the CDR3 plus reference TRBV7-9 and TRBJ1-1, the full variable domain is DTGVSQNPRHKITKRGQNVTFRCDPISEHNRLYWYRQTLGQGPEFLTYFQNEAQLEKSRLLSDRFSAERPKGSFSTLEIQRTEQGDSAMYLCASSPTPTANTEAFFGQGTRLTVV.

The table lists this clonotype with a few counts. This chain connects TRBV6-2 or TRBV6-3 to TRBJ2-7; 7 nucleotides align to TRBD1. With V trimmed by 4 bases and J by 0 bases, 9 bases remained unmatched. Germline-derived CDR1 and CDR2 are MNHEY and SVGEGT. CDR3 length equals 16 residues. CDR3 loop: CASSWNRDSGSYEQYF. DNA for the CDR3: TGTGCCAGCAGTTGGAACCGGGACAGTGGCTCCTACGAGCAGTACTTC.